This paragraph covers one TCR beta chain sequence. These data come from a study of blood T cell repertoires in COVID-19. Study overall: Samples of COVID-19 (acute and convalescent) were obtained from the United States, Italy and Spain.

V was clipped by 10 bases and J by 10 bases; unmatched bases: 10. The CDR3 has 13 residues. The assay was immunoSEQ multiplex PCR, and TCRdb's table has in-frame clones only and misses some. Of approximately 150,000 clones in the sample, approximately 88% were seen once. This chain joins TRBV12-3 or TRBV12-4 and TRBJ1-6, with TRBD1 matching over 7 bases. This TCR derives from a man in his sixties or seventies with acute or convalescent COVID-19. The sequenced sample consisted of peripheral blood. This CDR3 is CATQEGAWSPLHF. DNA for the CDR3: TGTGCCACCCAAGAGGGGGCTTGGTCACCCCTCCACTTT.